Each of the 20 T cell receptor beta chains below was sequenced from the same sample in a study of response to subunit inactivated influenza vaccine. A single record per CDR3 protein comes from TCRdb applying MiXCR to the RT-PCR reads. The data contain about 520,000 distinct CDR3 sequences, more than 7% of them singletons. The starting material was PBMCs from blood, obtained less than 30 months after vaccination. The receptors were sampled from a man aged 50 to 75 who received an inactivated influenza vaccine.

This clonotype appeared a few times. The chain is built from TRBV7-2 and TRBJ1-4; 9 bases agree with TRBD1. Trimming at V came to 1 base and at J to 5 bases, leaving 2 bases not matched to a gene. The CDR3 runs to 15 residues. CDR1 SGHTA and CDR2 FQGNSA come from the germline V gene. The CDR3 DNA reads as TGTGCCAGCAGCTTAGGGGACAGGGTAAATGAAAAACTGTTTTTT. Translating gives CASSLGDRVNEKLFF.

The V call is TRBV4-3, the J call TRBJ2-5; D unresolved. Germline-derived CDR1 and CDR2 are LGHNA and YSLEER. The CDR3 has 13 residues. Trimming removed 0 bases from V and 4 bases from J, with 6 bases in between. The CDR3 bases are TGCGCCAGCAGCCAAGACCGTGTAGAGACCCAGTACTTC. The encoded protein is CASSQDRVETQYF.

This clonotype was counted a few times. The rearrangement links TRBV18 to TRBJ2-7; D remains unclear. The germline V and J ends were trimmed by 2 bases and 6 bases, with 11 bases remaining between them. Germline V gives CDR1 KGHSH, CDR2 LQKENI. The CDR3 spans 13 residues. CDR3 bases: TGTGCCAGCTCACCAAACGGTTTCGGCGAGCAGTACTTC. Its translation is CASSPNGFGEQYF.

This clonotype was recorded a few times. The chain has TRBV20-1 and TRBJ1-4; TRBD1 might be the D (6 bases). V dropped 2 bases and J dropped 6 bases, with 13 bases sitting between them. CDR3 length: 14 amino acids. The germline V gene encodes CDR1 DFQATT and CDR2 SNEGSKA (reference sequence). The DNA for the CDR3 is TGCAGTGCTAGAATGGGGGGGGCGGATGAAAAACTGTTTTTT. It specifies CSARMGGADEKLFF.

CDR3 in DNA: TGCAGCGTTAAGAGAGACCCGAGCACAGATACGCAGTATTTT. Amino acid sequence: CSVKRDPSTDTQYF. V is TRBV29-1 and J is TRBJ2-3; unclear D gene. The CDR3 contains 14 residues. V lost 5 bases and J lost 0, with 12 bases in between. Germline CDR1 is SQVTM and CDR2 is ANQGSEA.

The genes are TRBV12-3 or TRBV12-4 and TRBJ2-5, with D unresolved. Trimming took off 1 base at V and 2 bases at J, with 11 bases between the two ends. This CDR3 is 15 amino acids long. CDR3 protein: CASSLESRRQETQYF. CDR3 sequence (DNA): TGTGCCAGCAGTTTAGAGTCGAGACGGCAAGAGACCCAGTACTTC.

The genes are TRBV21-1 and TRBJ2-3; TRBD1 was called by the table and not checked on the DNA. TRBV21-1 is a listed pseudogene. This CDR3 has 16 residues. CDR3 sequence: CASSKVRAGGEDTQYF. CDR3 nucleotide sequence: TGTGCCAGCAGCAAAGTTAGGGCAGGGGGCGAGGATACGCAGTATTTT.

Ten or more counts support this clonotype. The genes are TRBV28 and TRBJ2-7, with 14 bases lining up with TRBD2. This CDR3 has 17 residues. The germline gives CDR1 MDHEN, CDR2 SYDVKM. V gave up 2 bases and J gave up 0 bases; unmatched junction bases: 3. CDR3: CASSLPGLAGDSYEQYF. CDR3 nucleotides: TGTGCCAGCAGTTTACCGGGACTAGCGGGAGACTCCTACGAGCAGTACTTC. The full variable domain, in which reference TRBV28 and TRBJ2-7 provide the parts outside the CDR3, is DVKVTQSSRYLVKRTGEKVFLECVQDMDHENMFWYRQDPGLGLRLIYFSYDVKMKEKGDIPEGYSVSREKKERFSLILESASTNQTSMYLCASSLPGLAGDSYEQYFGPGTRLTVT.

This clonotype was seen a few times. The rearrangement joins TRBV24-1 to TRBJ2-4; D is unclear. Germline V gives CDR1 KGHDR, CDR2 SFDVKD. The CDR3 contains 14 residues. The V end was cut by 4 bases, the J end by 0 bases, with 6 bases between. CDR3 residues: CATSEPLAKNIQYF. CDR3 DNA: TGTGCCACCAGTGAACCCTTAGCCAAAAACATTCAGTACTTC.

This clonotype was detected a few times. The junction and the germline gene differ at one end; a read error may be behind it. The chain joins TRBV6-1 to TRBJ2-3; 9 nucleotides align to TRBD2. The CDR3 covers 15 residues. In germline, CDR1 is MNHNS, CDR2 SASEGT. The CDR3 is CASSALAGEWDTHYF. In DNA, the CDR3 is TGTGCCAGCAGTGCACTAGCGGGCGAGTGGGATACGCATTATTTT.

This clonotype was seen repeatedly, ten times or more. The CDR3 coding sequence is TGTGCCAGTAGTACGCTCAGGAACACTGAAGCTTTCTTT. Its protein is CASSTLRNTEAFF. The chain links TRBV19 to TRBJ1-1; D ambiguous. V lost 4 bases, J lost 1 base, and 7 bases lay in between. Germline V gene lookup returns CDR1 LNHDA and CDR2 SQIVND (reference sequence). The CDR3 loop spans 13 amino acids.

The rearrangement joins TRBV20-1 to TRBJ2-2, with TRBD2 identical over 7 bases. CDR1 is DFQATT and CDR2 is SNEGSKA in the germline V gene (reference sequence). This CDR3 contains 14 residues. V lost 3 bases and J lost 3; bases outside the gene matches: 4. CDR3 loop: CSARGGKDTGELFF. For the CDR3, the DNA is TGCAGTGCTAGGGGAGGGAAGGACACCGGGGAGCTGTTTTTT.

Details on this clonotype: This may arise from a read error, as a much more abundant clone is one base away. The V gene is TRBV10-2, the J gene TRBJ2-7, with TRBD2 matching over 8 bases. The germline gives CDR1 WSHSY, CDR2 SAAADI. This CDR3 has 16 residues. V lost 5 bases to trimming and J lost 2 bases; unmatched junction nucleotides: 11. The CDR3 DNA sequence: TGCGCCAGCAGTTCTGGCGGGGGGCACCGTACCTACGAGCAGTACTTC. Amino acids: CASSSGGGHRTYEQYF.

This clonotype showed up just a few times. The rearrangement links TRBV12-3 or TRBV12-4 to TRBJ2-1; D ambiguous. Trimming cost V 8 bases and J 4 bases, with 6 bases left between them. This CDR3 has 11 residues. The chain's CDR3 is CASFRYNEQFF. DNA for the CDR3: TGTGCCAGCTTTAGATACAATGAGCAGTTCTTC.

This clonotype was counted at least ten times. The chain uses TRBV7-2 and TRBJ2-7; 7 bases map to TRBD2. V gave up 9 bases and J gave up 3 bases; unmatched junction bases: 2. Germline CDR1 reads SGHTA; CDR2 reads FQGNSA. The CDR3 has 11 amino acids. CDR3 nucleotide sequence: TGTGCCAGTTTAGCGGGCTACGAGCAGTACTTC. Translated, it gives CASLAGYEQYF.

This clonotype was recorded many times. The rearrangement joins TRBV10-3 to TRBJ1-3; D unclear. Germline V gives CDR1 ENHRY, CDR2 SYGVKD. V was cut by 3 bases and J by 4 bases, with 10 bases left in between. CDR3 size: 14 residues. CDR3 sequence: CAISDTGPGNTIYF. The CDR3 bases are TGTGCCATCAGTGATACCGGGCCCGGAAACACCATATATTTT.

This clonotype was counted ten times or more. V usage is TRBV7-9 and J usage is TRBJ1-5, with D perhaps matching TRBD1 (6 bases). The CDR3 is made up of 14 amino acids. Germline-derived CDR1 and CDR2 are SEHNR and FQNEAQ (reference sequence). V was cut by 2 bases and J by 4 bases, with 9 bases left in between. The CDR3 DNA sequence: TGTGCCAGCAGCTTACAGGGGCCGAATCAGCCCCAGCATTTT. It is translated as CASSLQGPNQPQHF.

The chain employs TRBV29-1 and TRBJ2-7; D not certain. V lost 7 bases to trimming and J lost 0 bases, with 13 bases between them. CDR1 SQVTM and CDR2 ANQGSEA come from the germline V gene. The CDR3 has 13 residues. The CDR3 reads CSATRATSYEQYF. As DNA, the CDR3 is TGCAGCGCGACCCGGGCCACCTCCTACGAGCAGTACTTC.

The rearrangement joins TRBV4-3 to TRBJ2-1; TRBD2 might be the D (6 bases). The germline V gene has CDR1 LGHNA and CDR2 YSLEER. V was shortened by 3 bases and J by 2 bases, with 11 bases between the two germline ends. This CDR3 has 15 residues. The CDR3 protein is CASSHVDYTYNEQFF. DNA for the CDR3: TGCGCCAGCAGCCATGTGGACTACACCTACAATGAGCAGTTCTTC.

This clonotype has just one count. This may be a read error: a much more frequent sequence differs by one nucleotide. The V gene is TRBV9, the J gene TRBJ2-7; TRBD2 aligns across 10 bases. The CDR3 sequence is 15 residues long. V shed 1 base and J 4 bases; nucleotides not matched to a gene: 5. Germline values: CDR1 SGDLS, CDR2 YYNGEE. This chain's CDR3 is CASSVKTSGFYEQYF. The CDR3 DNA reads TGTGCCAGCAGCGTAAAGACTAGCGGGTTTTACGAGCAGTACTTC.